This TCR beta chain originates from a study of blood T cell repertoires in COVID-19. As processed by the authors: Quantification of nucleated cells was approximated via reference gene primer amplification. Profiled with immunoSEQ multiplex PCR; TCRdb holds only in-frame clones, not every one. V and J calls plus clone size are reproduced from that table; the DNA served to infer D and trimming. The repertoire holds roughly 380,000 clones, with roughly four fifths as singletons. From germline, CDR1 is GTSNPN and CDR2 SVGIG (reference sequence). V was pared by 7 bases and J by 0 bases, with 7 bases of the junction left unmatched. The CDR3 totals 16 residues.

The chain recombines TRBV30 with TRBJ1-5, with 12 bases that match TRBD1. The clonotype was recovered from a human donor with acute or convalescent COVID-19. The donor label of this sample is uncertain. The sequenced sample consisted of peripheral blood. The CDR3 DNA reads as TGTGCCTCCTCCGGGACAGGGGGCGGTAGCAATCAGCCCCAGCATTTT. Translated, it gives CASSGTGGGSNQPQHF.